These 27 T cell receptor beta chains were all obtained from the same sample, sequenced in a study of shared clonotypes between healthy human individuals. Here immunoSEQ multiplex PCR was the method, and the copy in TCRdb shows in-frame clones only, minus some. The sample lists fewer than 650,000 clones, just over 75% occurring once. Specimen: PBMCs. The receptor set was obtained from a woman in her thirties or forties in good health. Some clones in this sample may be carry-over from other donors' samples.

The CDR3 DNA is TGTGCCAGCAGTTACACCCCCACCACCATATATTTT. Translated, it gives CASSYTPTTIYF. The chain couples TRBV6-6 to TRBJ1-3; D not certain. The CDR3 extends over 12 amino acids. The V gene lost 2 bases and the J gene lost 9 bases, with 8 bases spanning the gap. The V gene's germline CDR1 is MNHNY and CDR2 SVGAGI (reference sequence).

Regarding this clone: It is likely a read error: a sequence one base away is far more abundant. Different DNA sequences within this sample yield the same CDR3. The V gene is TRBV30, the J gene TRBJ1-4; the match to TRBD1 covers 9 bases. This CDR3 is 14 amino acids long. CDR1 is GTSNPN and CDR2 is SVGIG in the germline V gene (reference sequence). CDR3 sequence: CAREDRTGDEKLFF. The CDR3 DNA follows: TGTGCCCGGGAGGACCGGACAGGGGATGAAAAACTGTTCTTT.

The J gene is TRBJ2-7, the V gene TRBV6-6; TRBD1 agrees at 9 bases. The trim removed 6 bases at V and 3 bases at J, leaving 12 bases unmatched. Germline CDR1 reads MNHNY; CDR2 reads SVGAGI (reference sequence). The CDR3 covers 16 residues. The CDR3 loop reads CASRDDGTGRDYEQYF. As DNA, the CDR3 is TGTGCCAGCAGGGACGATGGGACAGGGAGGGACTACGAGCAGTACTTC.

This clone showed up just a few times. The sample has other DNA sequences that encode this CDR3 too. This chain uses TRBV28 with TRBJ1-1, with unresolved D. The CDR3 is 12 residues long. Germline V CDR1 and CDR2: MDHEN, SYDVKM. V lost 3 bases, J lost 2 bases, and 4 bases lay in between. The CDR3 nucleotides are TGTGCCAGCAGTTTGCGAAACACTGAAGCTTTCTTT. Protein product: CASSLRNTEAFF.

This clone was picked up many times. The identical CDR3 is also encoded by other nucleotide sequences in the sample. The chain links TRBV7-6 to TRBJ2-2; TRBD2 aligns across 8 bases. This CDR3 contains 15 residues. V lost 7 bases and J lost 5; bases outside the gene matches: 9. Germline CDR1 reads SGHVS; CDR2 reads FNYEAQ. CDR3 bases: TGTGCCAGCACCTGGAGCGGGAGAGGGACCGGGGAGCTGTTTTTT. Amino acids: CASTWSGRGTGELFF.

V gene TRBV11-2 combines with J gene TRBJ1-2, with no clear D. Trimming pared 1 base from V and 5 bases from J, leaving 17 bases between. Germline V gives CDR1 SGHAT, CDR2 FQNNGV. The CDR3 is made up of 16 amino acids. The CDR3 spells CASSLAPGKSPYGYTF. DNA of the CDR3: TGTGCCAGCAGCTTAGCCCCGGGCAAGAGCCCGTATGGCTACACCTTC.

This sequence joins TRBV7-9 and TRBJ2-7; D possibly corresponds to TRBD2 (5 bases). Germline assignment: CDR1 SEHNR and CDR2 FQNEAQ (reference sequence). The CDR3 covers 15 residues. Between the trimmed V and J ends, which lost 5 bases and 2 bases, there was a span of 16 bases. The CDR3 DNA is TGTGCCAGCAGCCGCCCCGGACTGTTTACCTACGAGCAGTACTTC. Its translation is CASSRPGLFTYEQYF. The whole variable domain, remainder taken from reference TRBV7-9 and TRBJ2-7, is DTGVSQNPRHKITKRGQNVTFRCDPISEHNRLYWYRQTLGQGPEFLTYFQNEAQLEKSRLLSDRFSAERPKGSFSTLEIQRTEQGDSAMYLCASSRPGLFTYEQYFGPGTRLTVT.

This clone was seen more than once but under ten times. The chain employs TRBV7-3 and TRBJ2-3; possible D gene TRBD2, 6 bases. Per the germline V gene, CDR1 is SGHTA and CDR2 is FQGTGA. The length of the CDR3 is 14 residues. Trimming shortened V by 3 bases and J by 0 bases, and 7 bases separated the two germline ends. As DNA, the CDR3 is TGTGCCAGCAGCTTGGCGGGAAGCACAGATACGCAGTATTTT. It encodes CASSLAGSTDTQYF.

With regard to this clone: The sample holds other DNA sequences that translate to the same CDR3. V is TRBV5-1 and J is TRBJ2-7; no reliable D call. The ends were cut back, 1 base at V and 3 bases at J, with 8 bases in the middle. The CDR3 has 13 residues. Germline V lookup: CDR1 SGHRS, CDR2 YFSETQ. This chain's CDR3 is CASSLSSGYEQYF. CDR3 coding DNA: TGCGCCAGCAGCTTGTCGTCGGGCTACGAGCAGTACTTC.

The genes are TRBV6-5 and TRBJ2-5; D possibly corresponds to TRBD2 (6 bases). Germline values: CDR1 MNHEY, CDR2 SVGAGI. There are 15 residues in the CDR3. V was pared by 4 bases and J by 5 bases, with 17 bases between. CDR3: CASSFRESGRETQYF. CDR3 DNA sequence: TGTGCCAGCAGTTTCCGGGAGAGCGGTCGGGAGACCCAGTACTTC.

In DNA, the CDR3 is TGTGCCAGCAGTATACAGGGGTGGTCGGGCGAGCAGTACTTC. Translating it yields CASSIQGWSGEQYF. The chain has TRBV28 and TRBJ2-7; 7 bases map to TRBD1. The V gene end was trimmed by 5 bases and the J gene end by 6 bases; junction bases not matched to a gene: 10. The germline gives CDR1 MDHEN, CDR2 SYDVKM. This CDR3 spans 14 amino acids.

The chain recombines TRBV19 with TRBJ1-5; D is unclear. V lost 3 bases and J lost 2, with 5 bases in between. The CDR3 contains 13 residues. Germline values: CDR1 LNHDA, CDR2 SQIVND (reference sequence). CDR3 sequence (DNA): TGTGCCAGTAGTATGGGCGGCAATCAGCCCCAGCATTTT. Translating gives CASSMGGNQPQHF.

This chain uses TRBV28 with TRBJ1-1; TRBD1 is a possible D gene (6 bases). The germline V and J ends were trimmed by 5 bases and 8 bases, with 12 bases remaining between them. The germline gives CDR1 MDHEN, CDR2 SYDVKM. The CDR3 totals 12 residues. CDR3 in DNA: TGTGCCAGCAGTGATCCCGACAGGGAAGCTTTCTTT. Translating it yields CASSDPDREAFF.

This clone appeared a few times. J is TRBJ2-5 and V is TRBV5-6, with TRBD1 matching 8 bases. This CDR3 is built from 15 residues. CDR1 is SGHDT, CDR2 YYEEEE, per germline. Trimming took 0 bases from V and 4 from J; bases not matched to a gene: 5. CDR3 in amino acids: CASSLDRGTLETQYF. CDR3 nucleotides: TGTGCCAGCAGCTTGGACAGGGGGACTTTAGAGACCCAGTACTTC.

Here the CDR3 DNA reads TGCGCCAGCAGCTTCGGACAGAGCCAAGAGACCCAGTACTTC. This encodes CASSFGQSQETQYF. This chain uses TRBV5-1 with TRBJ2-5, with D perhaps TRBD1 (6 bases). The CDR3 has 14 residues. The germline V and J ends were trimmed by 2 bases and 1 base, with 9 bases remaining between them. Germline lookup yields CDR1 SGHRS and CDR2 YFSETQ.

This chain connects TRBV15 to TRBJ1-2, with a tentative D call TRBD1 (5 bases). Germline CDR1 is LNHNV and CDR2 is YYDKDF (reference sequence). This CDR3 contains 19 residues. The germline V and J ends were trimmed by 1 base and 3 bases, with 24 bases remaining between them. The CDR3: CATSRVVSDRRGDYYGYTF. CDR3 nucleotide sequence: TGTGCCACCAGCAGAGTCGTCTCCGATAGGCGAGGGGATTACTATGGCTACACCTTC.

This chain links TRBV5-4 with TRBJ2-1, with 7 nucleotides matching TRBD2. Germline loops: CDR1 SGHNT, CDR2 YYREEE (reference sequence). The CDR3 consists of 16 residues. V lost 1 base, J lost 4 bases, and 8 bases stayed unmatched. The CDR3 sequence: CASSLIFTSAYNEQFF. In DNA, the CDR3 is TGTGCCAGCAGCTTGATCTTTACTAGCGCTTACAATGAGCAGTTCTTC.

The V gene is TRBV7-3, the J gene TRBJ2-1, with D possibly being TRBD1 (5 bases). The ends were cut back, 5 bases at V and 5 bases at J, with 10 bases in the middle. The germline V gene has CDR1 SGHTA and CDR2 FQGTGA. The CDR3 has 13 amino acids. DNA of the CDR3: TGTGCCAGCAGCCAAGGGGCGCACAATGAGCAGTTCTTC. It encodes CASSQGAHNEQFF.

V and J are TRBV28 and TRBJ1-1, with D perhaps matching TRBD1 (5 bases). The CDR3 is 17 residues long. Germline V gene data show CDR1 as MDHEN and CDR2 as SYDVKM. V was trimmed by 7 bases and J by 2 bases, leaving 23 bases between them. The CDR3 spells CASTLVPPTGPNTEAFF. CDR3 in DNA: TGTGCCAGCACACTAGTACCCCCAACGGGGCCTAACACTGAAGCTTTCTTT.

This clone was detected only once. A junction end diverges from the germline sequence, so it may reflect a read error. This CDR3 is also generated by other DNA sequences in the sample. The chain joins TRBV18 to TRBJ2-3; tentatively, D is TRBD1 or TRBD2 (6 bases each). The CDR3 is made up of 14 amino acids. Per germline, CDR1 KGHSH and CDR2 LQKENI. This CDR3 reads CASSPMGGADTQYF. The CDR3 DNA follows: TGTGCTAGCTCACCTATGGGGGGCGCAGATACGCAGTATTTT.

The gene calls are TRBV29-1 and TRBJ2-5, with 7 bases matching TRBD1. The assigned J gene may be wrong: the sequence end matches TRBJ2-7 better. The CDR3 has 13 residues. Germline CDR1 SQVTM, CDR2 ANQGSEA. The CDR3 bases are TGCAGCGTTGCGGGGACAGAGCCCTACGAGCAGTACTTC. It translates to CSVAGTEPYEQYF.

In DNA, the CDR3 is TGTGCCAGTCGGGCTCTGGGACAAAACAATGAGCAGTTCTTC. This encodes CASRALGQNNEQFF. The V and J genes are TRBV19 and TRBJ2-1, with D perhaps matching TRBD1 (6 bases). The V end lost 8 bases, the J end lost 5 bases, and 16 bases lay between the germline ends. Germline CDR1 reads LNHDA; CDR2 reads SQIVND (reference sequence). There are 14 residues in the CDR3.

This clone was detected only once. V and J are TRBV7-2 and TRBJ2-5; 13 bases map to TRBD2. Per the germline V gene, CDR1 is SGHTA and CDR2 is FQGNSA. Germline trimming cut 2 bases from V and 4 bases from J; bases unmatched to any gene: 7. The CDR3 covers 17 residues. CDR3 sequence: CASSLRAGTSGTETQYF. In DNA, the CDR3 is TGTGCCAGCAGCTTAAGGGCTGGGACTAGCGGGACAGAGACCCAGTACTTC. Full variable domain (missing parts from reference TRBV7-2 and TRBJ2-5): GAGVSQSPSNKVTEKGKDVELRCDPISGHTALYWYRQSLGQGLEFLIYFQGNSAPDKSGLPSDRFSAERTGGSVSTLTIQRTQQEDSAVYLCASSLRAGTSGTETQYFGPGTRLLVL.

This clone was recorded only once. The chain combines TRBV15 with TRBJ2-4; D gene uncertain. CDR1 and CDR2 (germline): LNHNV, YYDKDF (reference sequence). Trimming pared 0 bases from V and 1 base from J, leaving 13 bases between. The CDR3 totals 17 residues. CDR3 sequence (DNA): TGTGCCACCAGCAGAGATCTTTCTTATGAGGCCAAAAACATTCAGTACTTC. This gives the protein CATSRDLSYEAKNIQYF.

The rearrangement links TRBV25-1 to TRBJ2-7, with D possibly being TRBD2 (6 bases). The V end lost 8 bases, the J end lost 7 bases, and 18 bases lay between the germline ends. Germline V lookup: CDR1 MGHDK, CDR2 SYGVNS. The CDR3 length is 13 residues. CDR3 sequence: CASGGTDSGEQYF. CDR3 bases: TGTGCCAGCGGGGGGACGGACTCAGGGGAGCAGTACTTC.

Points on this clone: It differs at one base from a far larger clone, so likely a read error. The rearrangement uses TRBV6-4 and TRBJ2-3; D possibly uses TRBD1 or TRBD2 (6 bases each). Trimming removed 4 bases at V and 4 bases at J, with 15 bases between. The length of the CDR3 is 15 residues. Germline V lookup: CDR1 MRHNA, CDR2 SNTAGT. The CDR3 DNA follows: TGTGCCAGCAGTGTTTCATCCGGGGGCGCAGATACGCAGTATTTT. This gives the protein CASSVSSGGADTQYF.

V gene TRBV11-3 combines with J gene TRBJ2-1, with 9 positions matching TRBD1. Unmatched junction bases numbered 7, after V lost 0 bases and J lost 7 bases. The CDR3 extends over 16 amino acids. Per germline, CDR1 SGHNT and CDR2 YENEEA. The CDR3 loop is CASSLEGTGSWNEQFF. The CDR3 region has the DNA TGTGCCAGCAGCTTAGAGGGGACAGGGAGTTGGAATGAGCAGTTCTTC.